These 5 T cell receptor beta chains were all obtained from the same sample, sequenced in a study of T cells in Graves' hyperthyroidism and ophthalmopathy. Regions amplified from RNA transcripts were the TCR beta CDR3 regions. TCR CDR3 regions were first amplified by RT-PCR with HTBI primers. TCRdb called the multiplex PCR reads again in MiXCR, with one record for every CDR3 protein. The sample yields hundreds of thousands of distinct CDR3 sequences, around 20% seen once. The specimen was blood. All receptors come from a man aged 35 to 55 with Graves' ophthalmopathy.

This clonotype was recorded at least ten times. The chain couples TRBV7-6 to TRBJ2-7; possibly TRBD2 for D (6 bases). The CDR3 extends over 14 amino acids. The V gene's germline CDR1 is SGHVS and CDR2 FNYEAQ. Trimming shortened V by 1 base and J by 3 bases, and 10 bases separated the two germline ends. In nucleotides, the CDR3 is TGTGCCAGCAGCTTAGTTAGCGGAAGCTACGAGCAGTACTTC. Its translation: CASSLVSGSYEQYF.

This clonotype was counted between two and nine times. The chain links TRBV6-5 to TRBJ2-3; D remains ambiguous. The CDR3 spans 13 residues. V was clipped by 4 bases and J by 4 bases, with 9 bases between them. CDR1 and CDR2 from the germline V gene are MNHEY and SVGAGI. The CDR3: CASSSNGADTQYF. CDR3 sequence (DNA): TGTGCCAGCAGTTCAAATGGAGCAGATACGCAGTATTTT.

This clonotype was seen ten or more times. The rearrangement links TRBV3-1 to TRBJ1-2; 7 bases are a match to TRBD1. Germline CDR1 reads LGHDT; CDR2 reads YNNKEL (reference sequence). The CDR3 is 12 amino acids. Unmatched junction bases numbered 5, after V lost 7 bases and J lost 6 bases. The CDR3 sequence: CASNSGGNGYTF. CDR3 sequence (DNA): TGTGCCAGCAACTCAGGGGGGAATGGCTACACCTTC.

Concerning this clonotype itself: One base away lies a much larger clone, so this may be a sequencing read error. The chain is built from TRBV11-1 and TRBJ2-1; D not certain. The CDR3 totals 13 residues. The germline V gene encodes CDR1 SGHAT and CDR2 FQDESV (reference sequence). The chain's CDR3 is CTSSPELPNEQFF. The CDR3 DNA follows: TGTACCAGCAGCCCAGAACTTCCCAATGAGCAGTTCTTC.

V gene TRBV11-3 combines with J gene TRBJ2-1; D is uncertain. Germline-derived CDR1 and CDR2 are SGHNT and YENEEA. V was shortened by 0 bases and J by 8 bases, with 5 bases between the two germline ends. This CDR3 has 12 amino acids. As DNA, the CDR3 is TGTGCCAGCAGCTTAGATGGGTATGAGCAGTTCTTC. Amino acid sequence: CASSLDGYEQFF.